The 13 T cell receptor beta chains below all came from one sample that was sequenced in a study of Ad26.COV2.S vaccination and SARS-CoV-2 variants. Treatment here: around 19 received Ad26.COV2.S at low or high dose, single or two shots; several received placebo; per-sample allocation not given. Specimens were obtained on day 63 following the first vaccine or placebo injection. Data came from immunoSEQ multiplex PCR; TCRdb stores just in-frame clones and leaves some out. Among roughly 240,000 clones listed, roughly 90% were seen once. Source: peripheral blood, taken in a trial of Ad26.COV2.S vaccine versus placebo. The receptors were sampled from a person aged 18-60 years who received the Ad26.COV2.S COVID-19 vaccine or a placebo.

The rearrangement links TRBV15 to TRBJ2-7; unclear D gene. The CDR3 has 14 residues. Germline-derived CDR1 and CDR2 are LNHNV and YYDKDF (reference sequence). With 1 base removed from V and 2 bases from J, the gap between germline ends came to 9 bases. CDR3 sequence (DNA): TGTGCCACCAGCAGAGTTCAGGTTCCCTACGAGCAGTACTTC. The encoded protein is CATSRVQVPYEQYF.

The chain employs TRBV24-1 and TRBJ2-1; TRBD2 agrees at 12 bases. This CDR3 has 16 residues. Per the germline V gene, CDR1 is KGHDR and CDR2 is SFDVKD. With 4 bases clipped from V and 6 bases from J, the junction kept 6 bases outside the gene matches. The CDR3 coding sequence is TGTGCCACCAGTGAGGTGACTAGCGGGGGAGGCAATGAGCAGTTCTTC. Its translation is CATSEVTSGGGNEQFF.

The chain couples TRBV19 to TRBJ2-4; the match to TRBD2 covers 8 bases. Germline loops: CDR1 LNHDA, CDR2 SQIVND (reference sequence). With V trimmed by 3 bases and J by 1 base, 2 bases remained unmatched. The CDR3 spans 15 residues. The CDR3 region has the DNA TGTGCCAGTAGTATGAGCGGGAGTGCCAAAAACATTCAGTACTTC. Residues: CASSMSGSAKNIQYF.

This chain connects TRBV30 to TRBJ1-3, with no clear D. Per germline, CDR1 GTSNPN and CDR2 SVGIG (reference sequence). V gave up 5 bases and J gave up 1 base, with 6 bases separating them. The CDR3 extends over 12 amino acids. In DNA form, the CDR3 reads TGTGCCTGGCTGGATTCTGGAAACACCATATATTTT. This encodes CAWLDSGNTIYF.

This chain links TRBV4-3 with TRBJ2-1; 11 bases align to TRBD2. CDR1 is LGHNA and CDR2 is YSLEER in the germline V gene. CDR3 length: 15 amino acids. After removal of 0 bases from V and 8 bases from J, the junction contained 3 bases not matched to a gene. The CDR3 sequence is CASSQEGTSGDEQFF. The CDR3, as DNA: TGCGCCAGCAGCCAAGAGGGGACTAGCGGAGATGAGCAGTTCTTC.

V usage is TRBV7-2 and J usage is TRBJ2-1; 11 bases map to TRBD2. Germline loops: CDR1 SGHTA, CDR2 FQGNSA. V shed 5 bases and J 4 bases; nucleotides not matched to a gene: 10. The CDR3 loop spans 17 amino acids. In nucleotides, the CDR3 is TGTGCCAGCAGCAGCAACGGAGGGACTAGCGGATACAATGAGCAGTTCTTC. Translated, it gives CASSSNGGTSGYNEQFF.

This clone occurred a few times. V and J are TRBV24-1 and TRBJ1-5; D is ambiguous. V gave up 2 bases and J gave up 6 bases, with 4 bases separating them. This CDR3 has 12 residues. CDR1 and CDR2 from the germline V gene are KGHDR and SFDVKD. CDR3 nucleotide sequence: TGTGCCACCAGTGATTCCAGTCAGCCCCAGCATTTT. Protein: CATSDSSQPQHF.

The V gene is TRBV5-4, the J gene TRBJ2-5; TRBD2 agrees at 10 bases. CDR1 SGHNT and CDR2 YYREEE come from the germline V gene (reference sequence). J gave up 5 bases and V 0 bases, and 7 bases lay outside the gene matches. CDR3 length equals 16 residues. This CDR3 reads CASSLEASGRRETQYF. CDR3 coding DNA: TGTGCCAGCAGCTTGGAGGCTAGCGGGAGAAGGGAGACCCAGTACTTC.

The chain has TRBV10-3 and TRBJ2-7; D call uncertain. Deletions cut 3 bases from V and 5 bases from J, with 5 bases between. This CDR3 is 11 amino acids long. Per the germline V gene, CDR1 is ENHRY and CDR2 is SYGVKD. The CDR3 DNA reads TGTGCCATCAGTGACCCGGACGAGCAGTACTTC. The encoded protein is CAISDPDEQYF.

Here the CDR3 DNA reads TGCGCCAGCAGCTCCGGGGCCCACACGACGCCAGATACGCAGTATTTT. Protein: CASSSGAHTTPDTQYF. The V and J genes are TRBV5-1 and TRBJ2-3; TRBD1 or TRBD2 may be the D gene (5 bases each). This CDR3 has 16 residues. V was shortened by 3 bases and J by 4 bases, with 18 bases between the two germline ends. The germline gives CDR1 SGHRS, CDR2 YFSETQ.

The chain combines TRBV29-1 with TRBJ2-5, with TRBD1 matching over 8 bases. The ends lost 7 bases at V and 4 bases at J; junction bases unmatched: 2. This CDR3 contains 11 residues. Germline V gene lookup returns CDR1 SQVTM and CDR2 ANQGSEA. The CDR3 loop reads CSEGTGETQYF. CDR3 DNA sequence: TGCAGCGAGGGGACAGGAGAGACCCAGTACTTC.

The chain joins TRBV2 to TRBJ1-5, with 7 bases lining up with TRBD1. The V gene end was trimmed by 5 bases and the J gene end by 2 bases; junction bases not matched to a gene: 9. The CDR3 totals 16 residues. The V gene's germline CDR1 is SNHLY and CDR2 FYNNEI. CDR3 sequence reads: CASSITGANGNQPQHF. In DNA form, the CDR3 reads TGTGCCAGCAGTATAACAGGGGCCAACGGCAATCAGCCCCAGCATTTT.

The chain links TRBV5-6 to TRBJ2-1, with D perhaps TRBD2 (6 bases). Trimming stripped 0 bases from V and 14 bases from J, with 15 bases between. CDR1 SGHDT and CDR2 YYEEEE come from the germline V gene. The CDR3 extends over 13 amino acids. This chain's CDR3 is CASSLGVLAPEFF. For the CDR3, the DNA is TGTGCCAGCAGCTTGGGGGTTCTAGCGCCGGAGTTCTTC.